These 18 T cell receptor beta chains originate from one sample sequenced in a study of pediatric ulcerative colitis. Some clones are missing from TCRdb's copy, which holds only in-frame ones; the method was immunoSEQ multiplex PCR. The sample lists about 60,000 clones; over 70% were seen once. Sample: blood. These receptors were obtained from a boy aged 5-17 years who was a control in a study of pediatric ulcerative colitis.

The chain recombines TRBV6-1 with TRBJ2-7, with D possibly matching TRBD2 (5 bases). CDR3 length equals 12 residues. Germline V lookup: CDR1 MNHNS, CDR2 SASEGT. V lost 2 bases and J 7 bases, leaving 9 bases between the germline ends. DNA for the CDR3: TGTGCCAGCAGTGAATTAGCGAGTGAGCAGTACTTC. This encodes CASSELASEQYF.

The CDR3 reads CASSQDGGMTSDTQYF. CDR3 bases: TGCGCCAGCAGCCAAGACGGGGGCATGACCTCAGATACGCAGTATTTT. The chain combines TRBV4-3 with TRBJ2-3; D assignment may be TRBD1 or TRBD2 (6 bases each). Germline CDR1 is LGHNA and CDR2 is YSLEER. The CDR3 covers 16 residues. V lost 0 bases to trimming and J lost 4 bases, with 14 bases between them.

The rearrangement joins TRBV2 to TRBJ1-1; D is uncertain. Germline V CDR1 and CDR2: SNHLY, FYNNEI. There are 11 residues in the CDR3. V lost 6 bases and J 9 bases, leaving 11 bases between the germline ends. In nucleotides, the CDR3 is TGTGCCAGCAGGGTGGAAGGTAAAGCTTTCTTT. Translating gives CASRVEGKAFF.

J is TRBJ1-6 and V is TRBV19; D gene uncertain. CDR1 LNHDA and CDR2 SQIVND come from the germline V gene (reference sequence). V lost 7 bases to trimming and J lost 5 bases, with 15 bases between them. This CDR3 is built from 15 residues. Written as DNA, the CDR3 is TGTGCCAGTAATCAGTTGGAGGGTGATAATTCACCCCTCCACTTT. This codes for CASNQLEGDNSPLHF.

The chain uses TRBV28 and TRBJ1-4; D gene unclear. Per the germline V gene, CDR1 is MDHEN and CDR2 is SYDVKM. This CDR3 is built from 17 residues. The V and J ends lost 5 bases and 0 bases respectively, with 16 bases between them. CDR3 sequence reads: CASSIPLRAATNEKLFF. CDR3 DNA sequence: TGTGCCAGCAGTATCCCATTGAGGGCGGCAACTAATGAAAAACTGTTTTTT.

The chain couples TRBV2 to TRBJ2-7; no firm D call. Germline loops: CDR1 SNHLY, CDR2 FYNNEI. The CDR3 has 14 amino acids. V lost 3 bases and J lost 6, with 15 bases in between. CDR3 sequence reads: CASSDVPPPAEQYF. CDR3 in DNA: TGTGCCAGCAGTGATGTCCCCCCACCCGCCGAGCAGTACTTC.

This clone came up a few times. The chain recombines TRBV7-9 with TRBJ2-1; 10 bases agree with TRBD2. V lost 4 bases, J lost 4 bases, and 4 bases stayed unmatched. Germline CDR1 reads SEHNR; CDR2 reads FQNEAQ (reference sequence). The CDR3 covers 15 residues. The CDR3 here is CASSWWTSGYNEQFF. For the CDR3, the DNA is TGTGCCAGCAGCTGGTGGACTAGCGGTTACAATGAGCAGTTCTTC. Full variable domain (remainder filled in from reference TRBV7-9 and TRBJ2-1): DTGVSQNPRHKITKRGQNVTFRCDPISEHNRLYWYRQTLGQGPEFLTYFQNEAQLEKSRLLSDRFSAERPKGSFSTLEIQRTEQGDSAMYLCASSWWTSGYNEQFFGPGTRLTVL.

This chain links TRBV7-3 with TRBJ2-6, with D uncertain. Per the germline V gene, CDR1 is SGHTA and CDR2 is FQGTGA. V was shortened by 3 bases and J by 0 bases, with 6 bases between the two germline ends. The CDR3 totals 15 residues. This chain's CDR3 is CASSFLSSGANVLTF. In DNA, the CDR3 is TGTGCCAGCAGCTTCTTGAGCTCTGGGGCCAACGTCCTGACTTTC.

This clone is a singleton in its sample. This rearrangement joins TRBV10-2 to TRBJ1-6; 8 bases agree with TRBD1. With 7 bases clipped from V and 9 bases from J, the junction kept 8 bases outside the gene matches. The CDR3 has 14 amino acids. CDR1 is WSHSY, CDR2 SAAADI, per germline. The CDR3 loop is CASKTDRERSPLHF. As DNA, the CDR3 is TGCGCCAGCAAGACGGACAGGGAGCGTTCACCCCTCCACTTT.

Here the CDR3 reads CASSFSGLRETQYF. The CDR3 nucleotides read TGTGCCAGCAGCTTTAGCGGATTAAGAGAGACCCAGTACTTC. The gene calls are TRBV7-6 and TRBJ2-5; perhaps TRBD2 as D (6 bases). Germline V gives CDR1 SGHVS, CDR2 FNYEAQ. CDR3 length: 14 amino acids. Trimming cost V 3 bases and J 4 bases, with 12 bases left between them.

The DNA for the CDR3 is TGTGCCACCAGCAGAGACTTCGACACCCCTGAAAAACTGTTTTTT. Residues: CATSRDFDTPEKLFF. The chain recombines TRBV15 with TRBJ1-4; no clear D. Trimming took off 0 bases at V and 7 bases at J, with 12 bases between the two ends. Germline V gene lookup returns CDR1 LNHNV and CDR2 YYDKDF (reference sequence). The CDR3 contains 15 residues.

This clone was recorded a few times. The chain recombines TRBV5-1 with TRBJ2-2; possibly TRBD2 for D (5 bases). V was trimmed by 0 bases and J by 1 base, leaving 10 bases between them. Germline V gene sequence: CDR1 SGHRS, CDR2 YFSETQ. The CDR3 contains 16 residues. The CDR3 spells CASSLAGIGNTGELFF. The CDR3 coding sequence is TGCGCCAGCAGCTTGGCCGGGATTGGGAACACCGGGGAGCTGTTTTTT.

V gene TRBV19 combines with J gene TRBJ1-4, with TRBD1 matching 7 bases. The germline CDR1 and CDR2 sequences are LNHDA and SQIVND (reference sequence). This CDR3 is 15 amino acids long. Germline trimming cut 8 bases from V and 4 bases from J; bases unmatched to any gene: 10. In nucleotides, the CDR3 is TGTGCCAGTCGAATCCGGACAGGCGTTAATGAAAAACTGTTTTTT. Amino acids: CASRIRTGVNEKLFF.

The CDR3 region is CASSGGQLNTEAFF. The DNA of the CDR3 is TGTGCCAGCAGCGGGGGACAACTGAACACTGAAGCTTTCTTT. The chain is built from TRBV5-4 and TRBJ1-1; a weak D match, TRBD1 (6 bases). The CDR3 has 14 residues. Trimming removed 4 bases from V and 0 bases from J, with 10 bases in between. CDR1 is SGHNT, CDR2 YYREEE, per germline (reference sequence). Full variable domain (missing parts from reference TRBV5-4 and TRBJ1-1): ETGVTQSPTHLIKTRGQQVTLRCSSQSGHNTVSWYQQALGQGPQFIFQYYREEENGRGNFPPRFSGLQFPNYSSELNVNALELDDSALYLCASSGGQLNTEAFFGQGTRLTVV.

DNA of the CDR3: TGTGCCAGCAGCCAACAGTACAATGAGCAGTTCTTC. Protein sequence: CASSQQYNEQFF. The J gene is TRBJ2-1, the V gene TRBV7-6; D is ambiguous. The CDR3 spans 12 residues. V lost 5 bases and J 4 bases, leaving 6 bases between the germline ends. Looked up from germline, CDR1 is SGHVS and CDR2 is FNYEAQ.

The chain links TRBV6-1 to TRBJ1-1; D unresolved. V lost 2 bases, J lost 6 bases, and 10 bases lay in between. This CDR3 comprises 13 residues. CDR1 and CDR2 (germline): MNHNS, SASEGT. The CDR3 is CASSEKSGPEAFF. The CDR3 nucleotides are TGTGCCAGCAGTGAAAAGTCAGGTCCTGAAGCTTTCTTT.

The chain couples TRBV5-4 to TRBJ2-7, with 13 bases aligning to TRBD2. This CDR3 comprises 16 residues. Germline V gene data show CDR1 as SGHNT and CDR2 as YYREEE (reference sequence). With 4 bases clipped from V and 5 bases from J, the junction kept 9 bases outside the gene matches. The CDR3 DNA sequence: TGTGCCAGCAGCCAACAGACTAGCGGGGGGCCCGACGAGCAGTACTTC. Amino acid sequence: CASSQQTSGGPDEQYF.

This clone was counted between two and nine times. The CDR3 is CASSRRQEAFF. CDR3 DNA sequence: TGTGCCAGCAGCCGCCGACAGGAAGCTTTCTTT. The chain recombines TRBV13 with TRBJ1-1; possibly TRBD1 for D (5 bases). This CDR3 spans 11 amino acids. The germline V gene has CDR1 PRHDT and CDR2 FYEKMQ (reference sequence). The V and J ends lost 5 bases and 8 bases respectively, with 9 bases between them.